This entry is about one T cell receptor (beta chain). Its target is unknown. The data stem from a study of Tregs in tolerant kidney transplant recipients. Study conclusions and caveats: Biological reproducibility was not directly addressed, but technical replication error appeared minimal.

Germline V CDR1 and CDR2: SGHVS, FQNEAQ. Germline trimming cut 1 base from V and 4 bases from J; bases unmatched to any gene: 1. This CDR3 comprises 14 residues. The table came from immunoSEQ multiplex PCR; TCRdb's copy has only in-frame clones and leaves some out. The profile shows 50,000 or so clones, 91% of them singletons. Related graft donors supplied nonmyeloablative bone marrow transplants, and mixed chimerism was transient. Sequencing was performed on CD8+ T cells from blood (PBMCs), taken 24 months after the transplant. The gene calls are TRBV7-8 and TRBJ2-1, with TRBD2 matching 7 bases. The receptor was isolated from a human patient who received a combined kidney and bone marrow transplant. Some T cells may trace back to the graft donor. CDR3 in DNA: TGTGCCAGCAGCTTAGGGGGGGGATACAATGAGCAGTTCTTC. It codes for CASSLGGGYNEQFF.